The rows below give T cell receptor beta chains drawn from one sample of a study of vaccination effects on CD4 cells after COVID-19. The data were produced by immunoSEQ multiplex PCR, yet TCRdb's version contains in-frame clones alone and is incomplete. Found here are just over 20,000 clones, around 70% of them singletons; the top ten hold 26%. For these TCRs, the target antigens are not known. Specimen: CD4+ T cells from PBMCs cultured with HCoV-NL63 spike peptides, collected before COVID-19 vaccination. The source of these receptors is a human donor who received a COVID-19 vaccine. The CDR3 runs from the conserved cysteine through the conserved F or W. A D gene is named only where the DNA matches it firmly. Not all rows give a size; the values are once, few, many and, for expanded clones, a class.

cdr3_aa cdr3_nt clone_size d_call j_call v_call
CASSEPDRGGNTIYF TGTGCCAGCAGTGAGCCGGACAGAGGGGGAAACACCATATATTTT once . TRBJ1-3 TRBV25-1
CASSSDFFTEAFF TGTGCCAGCAGTTCCGATTTTTTCACTGAAGCTTTCTTT . . TRBJ1-1 TRBV12-3/TRBV12-4
CASSPEGTFTYEQYF TGCGCCAGCAGCCCCGAAGGGACGTTCACCTACGAGCAGTACTTC . . TRBJ2-7 TRBV5-1
CASRFGLSGQYF TGTGCCAGCCGGTTCGGTTTGTCGGGGCAGTACTTC . . TRBJ2-7 TRBV27
CASSPRTHYEQYF TGCGCCAGCAGCCCCCGGACTCACTACGAGCAGTACTTC . . TRBJ2-7 TRBV5-1
CASSAGHRGRRRQPQHF TGCGCCAGCAGCGCCGGGCACAGGGGGCGCAGGAGACAGCCCCAGCATTTT few TRBD1 TRBJ1-5 TRBV5-1
CASRPSKLYEANYGYTF TGTGCCAGTAGACCGAGCAAATTATACGAAGCTAACTATGGCTACACCTTC . . TRBJ1-2 TRBV19
CATSRQGATEAFF TGTGCCACCAGCAGACAGGGCGCCACTGAAGCTTTCTTT . . TRBJ1-1 TRBV15
CASSEGGQGSQPQHF TGTGCCAGCAGTGAAGGGGGACAGGGCAGTCAGCCCCAGCATTTT few TRBD1 TRBJ1-5 TRBV6-1
CASSQDYLAGAQETQYF TGTGCCAGCAGCCAAGATTACCTAGCGGGGGCCCAAGAGACCCAGTACTTC . TRBD2 TRBJ2-5 TRBV4-2
CSVGGWETQYF TGCAGCGTTGGGGGGTGGGAGACCCAGTACTTC . . TRBJ2-5 TRBV29-1
CAITPGTSGGNLDTQYF TGTGCCATCACCCCCGGGACTAGCGGGGGGAATTTGGATACGCAGTATTTT . TRBD2 TRBJ2-3 TRBV10-3
CASSEQFAGGPQHF TGTGCCAGCAGTGAACAATTCGCAGGGGGCCCCCAGCATTTT . TRBD1 TRBJ1-5 TRBV6-1
CASSQADYEQYF TGTGCCAGCAGCCAAGCGGACTACGAGCAGTACTTC many . TRBJ2-7 TRBV3-1/TRBV3-2
CASSPTGALYF TGTGCCAGCTCACCGACAGGGGCTCTCTACTTC . TRBD1 TRBJ2-7 TRBV18
CASSPRGLRDNSPLHF TGTGCCAGCAGCCCTCGGGGTCTCAGGGATAATTCACCCCTCCACTTT . . TRBJ1-6 TRBV9
CASSLAGDYGYTF TGTGCCAGCAGCTTGGCGGGGGACTATGGCTACACCTTC few . TRBJ1-2 TRBV5-4
CASSLAITETYGYTF TGTGCCAGCAGCTTAGCGATCACTGAAACCTATGGCTACACCTTC . . TRBJ1-2 TRBV7-9
CASSYSLQGPSPLHF TGTGCCAGCAGTTACTCACTACAGGGCCCTTCACCCCTCCACTTT . . TRBJ1-6 TRBV6-5
CASSRDRASEQFF TGTGCCAGCAGCCGGGACAGGGCTAGTGAGCAGTTCTTC once TRBD1 TRBJ2-1 TRBV2
CASSEPGTGYGYTF TGTGCCAGCAGTGAACCCGGGACAGGGTATGGCTACACCTTC . TRBD1 TRBJ1-2 TRBV6-1
CSASLATNYGYTF TGCAGTGCTAGTCTGGCAACTAACTATGGCTACACCTTC . . TRBJ1-2 TRBV20-1
CASSRGPLEAFF TGTGCCAGCAGTCGGGGGCCCCTTGAAGCTTTCTTT once . TRBJ1-1 TRBV6-5
CASTGGNYNSPLHF TGTGCCAGTACGGGGGGCAACTATAATTCACCCCTCCACTTT . . TRBJ1-6 TRBV2
CSVHEPGTGLYGYTF TGCAGCGTCCATGAGCCCGGGACAGGACTCTATGGCTACACCTTC . TRBD1 TRBJ1-2 TRBV29-1
CASSSEGAFGYTF TGTGCCAGCAGTTCCGAGGGGGCCTTTGGCTACACCTTC . TRBD1 TRBJ1-2 TRBV27
CASSVTRDEQFF TGTGCCAGCAGCGTCACTAGGGATGAGCAGTTCTTC . . TRBJ2-1 TRBV7-2
CASSPGTVYGYTF TGTGCCAGCAGCCCCGGGACAGTCTATGGCTACACCTTC few TRBD1 TRBJ1-2 TRBV3-1/TRBV3-2
CASGLVQGGAEAFF TGTGCTAGTGGTTTGGTTCAGGGTGGCGCTGAAGCTTTCTTT . . TRBJ1-1 TRBV12-5
CASSRGVGELFF TGTGCCAGCAGCCGAGGTGTGGGGGAGCTGTTTTTT few . TRBJ2-2 TRBV7-2
CASLFQGALEQYF TGTGCCAGCCTATTCCAGGGGGCCCTCGAGCAGTACTTC once TRBD1 TRBJ2-7 TRBV6-5
CASSPRSDGSHGYTF TGTGCCAGCTCACCACGTTCCGACGGGAGCCATGGCTACACCTTC . . TRBJ1-2 TRBV18
CASSLYREAPDGYTF TGTGCCAGCAGCTTATACCGGGAGGCGCCTGATGGCTACACCTTC . . TRBJ1-2 TRBV7-3
CASSPRGGGSTEAFF TGTGCCAGCAGTCCCCGTGGAGGGGGAAGTACTGAAGCTTTCTTT . . TRBJ1-1 TRBV6-5
CSAKGLAGATQYF TGCAGCGCCAAGGGACTAGCGGGGGCTACGCAGTATTTT . TRBD2 TRBJ2-3 TRBV29-1
CASSLLAGGQDTQYF TGTGCCAGCAGCCTACTAGCGGGGGGGCAGGATACGCAGTATTTT . TRBD2 TRBJ2-3 TRBV6-5
CASSSGRSYEQYF TGCGCCAGCAGCTCGGGACGCAGCTACGAGCAGTACTTC . . TRBJ2-7 TRBV5-1
CASSRQGAAAYGYTF TGTGCCAGTAGCCGACAGGGGGCGGCTGCCTATGGCTACACCTTC few TRBD1 TRBJ1-2 TRBV19
CASSIKGTVEDGKLFF TGTGCCAGTAGTATCAAGGGGACAGTTGAAGATGGAAAGCTGTTTTTT . TRBD1 TRBJ1-4 TRBV19
CASRLDCNTGELFF TGCGCCAGCAGACTAGACTGCAACACCGGGGAGCTGTTTTTT once . TRBJ2-2 TRBV10-1
CASSLAGTQNTEAFF TGTGCCAGCAGCTTAGCCGGAACACAGAACACTGAAGCTTTCTTT few . TRBJ1-1 TRBV7-2
CASRLEAGSTEAFF TGTGCAAGTCGCTTAGAGGCAGGGAGCACTGAAGCTTTCTTT . . TRBJ1-1 TRBV12-2
CASSPQTGGNYGYTF TGTGCCAGCAGCCCTCAGACAGGGGGCAACTATGGCTACACCTTC . TRBD1 TRBJ1-2 TRBV7-9
CASSLGANPGGEQYF TGTGCCAGCAGCTTAGGGGCCAACCCGGGAGGGGAGCAGTACTTC . TRBD2 TRBJ2-7 TRBV7-9
CASSQEYPRNYGYTF TGCGCCAGCAGCCAAGAGTACCCCCGTAACTATGGCTACACCTTC . . TRBJ1-2 TRBV4-1
CASSPGPHSPLHF TGTGCCAGCAGTCCAGGCCCGCATTCACCCCTCCACTTT few . TRBJ1-6 TRBV27
CAISSGSYEQYF TGTGCCATCAGTAGCGGGAGTTACGAGCAGTACTTC . TRBD2 TRBJ2-7 TRBV10-3
CASREQGSYGYTF TGTGCCAGCAGGGAACAGGGGAGCTATGGCTACACCTTC . TRBD1 TRBJ1-2 TRBV6-4
CASKGNYGYTF TGTGCCAGTAAAGGGAACTATGGCTACACCTTC few . TRBJ1-2 TRBV19
CASSPTGGAEAFF TGTGCCAGCAGTCCAACAGGGGGGGCTGAAGCTTTCTTT medium-sized TRBD1 TRBJ1-1 TRBV12-3/TRBV12-4
CASSYARTGVKGYTF TGTGCCAGCAGTTACGCGCGGACAGGGGTAAAAGGCTACACCTTC . TRBD1 TRBJ1-2 TRBV6-5
CASSLGTGGHNEQFF TGTGCTAGCAGCTTAGGGACAGGGGGACACAATGAGCAGTTCTTC . TRBD1 TRBJ2-1 TRBV7-7
CASSQQDSTQYF TGTGCCAGCAGCCAACAAGACAGTACACAGTACTTC . . TRBJ2-7 TRBV14
CASSAPTGPDTQYF TGTGCCAGCAGCGCCCCTACAGGGCCAGATACGCAGTATTTT . . TRBJ2-3 TRBV5-6
CASSRDRGSYEQYF TGTGCCAGCAGTCGAGACAGGGGTAGCTACGAGCAGTACTTC . TRBD1 TRBJ2-7 TRBV6-5